This T cell receptor (beta chain) was found in a study of regulatory T cells in long-lasting Graves disease. Study results and limitations: Segments TRBV28, TRBJ1-2 and TRBJ2-5 showed preferential usage in persistent disease. Newly diagnosed patients shared 750 to 1,000 public clonotypes; persistent patients shared around 2,800.

Trimming took off 4 bases at V and 3 bases at J, with 21 bases between the two ends. The CDR3 is 17 residues long. This clonotype has at least ten counts. The antigen is not known. According to the study, TCR beta libraries were built with iRepertoire HTBI primers and CDR3-region Arm-PCR. TCRdb called the multiplex PCR reads again in MiXCR, with one record for every CDR3 protein. The sample records over 350,000 distinct CDR3 sequences, around 20% being singletons. Time point: persistent/refractory GD, antithyroid drugs over 5 years with positive TRAb. Preparation of the TCR library used RNA extracted from PBMCs.

The source material was peripheral blood mononuclear cells (PBMCs), sampled when the disease was refractory, from a patient treated with antithyroid drugs. This chain connects TRBV12-3 or TRBV12-4 to TRBJ1-1; D is unresolved. This sequence originates from a female donor with Graves disease. The CDR3 loop reads CASSWMGIPYVDTEAFF. The CDR3 DNA sequence: TGTGCCAGCAGTTGGATGGGCATCCCCTACGTGGACACTGAAGCTTTCTTT.